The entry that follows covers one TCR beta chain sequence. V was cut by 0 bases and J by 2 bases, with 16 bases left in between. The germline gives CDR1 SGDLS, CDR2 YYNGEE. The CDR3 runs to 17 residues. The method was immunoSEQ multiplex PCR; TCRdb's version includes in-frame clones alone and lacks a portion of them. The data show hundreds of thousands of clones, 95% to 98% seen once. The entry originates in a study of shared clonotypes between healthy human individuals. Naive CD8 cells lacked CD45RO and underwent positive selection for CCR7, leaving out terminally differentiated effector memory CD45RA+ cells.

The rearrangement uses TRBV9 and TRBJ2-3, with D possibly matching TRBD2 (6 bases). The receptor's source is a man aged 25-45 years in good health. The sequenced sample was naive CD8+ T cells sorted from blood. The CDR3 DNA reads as TGTGCCAGCAGCGTAGATGTGCGGGGACCTCACACAGATACGCAGTATTTT. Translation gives CASSVDVRGPHTDTQYF.